This TCR beta chain stems from a study of T cell responses to AZD1222 COVID-19 vaccine. Study findings and constraints: Possibly, clonal diversity was underestimated; donors were largely white British and included more females. The peak T cell response came first, and repertoires were sampled only after it.

Profiling relied on immunoSEQ multiplex PCR, and the TCRdb table lists in-frame clones only, not all of them. This table has around 99,000 clones, about 89% appearing once. The V end lost 0 bases, the J end lost 5 bases, and 11 bases lay between the germline ends. The germline gives CDR1 SGHRS, CDR2 YFSETQ. The CDR3 sequence is 14 residues long. As concerns this clone: The antigen is not known. Other DNA sequences from this sample encode an identical CDR3 as well.

Here the sequenced sample was peripheral blood, taken 28 days after the second AZD1222 dose. This receptor was obtained from an adult who received the AZD1222 COVID-19 vaccine. The chain carries TRBV5-1 and TRBJ1-1; TRBD1 might be the D (5 bases). DNA of the CDR3: TGCGCCAGCAGCTTGGTGGGTGGGGGTACTGAAGCTTTCTTT. Residues: CASSLVGGGTEAFF.